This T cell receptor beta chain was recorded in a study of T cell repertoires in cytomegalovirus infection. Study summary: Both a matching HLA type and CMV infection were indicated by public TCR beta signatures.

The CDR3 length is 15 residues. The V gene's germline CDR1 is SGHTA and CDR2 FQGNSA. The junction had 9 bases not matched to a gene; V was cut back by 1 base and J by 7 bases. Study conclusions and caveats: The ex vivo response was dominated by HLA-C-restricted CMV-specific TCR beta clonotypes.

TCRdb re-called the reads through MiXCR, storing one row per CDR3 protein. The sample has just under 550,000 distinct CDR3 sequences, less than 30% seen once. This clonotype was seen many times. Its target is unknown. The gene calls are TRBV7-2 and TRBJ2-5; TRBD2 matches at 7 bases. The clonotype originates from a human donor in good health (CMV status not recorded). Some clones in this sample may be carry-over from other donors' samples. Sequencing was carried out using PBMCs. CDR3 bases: TGTGCCAGCAGCTTAGTCTCTAGCGGTTATGGGACCCAGTACTTC. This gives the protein CASSLVSSGYGTQYF.